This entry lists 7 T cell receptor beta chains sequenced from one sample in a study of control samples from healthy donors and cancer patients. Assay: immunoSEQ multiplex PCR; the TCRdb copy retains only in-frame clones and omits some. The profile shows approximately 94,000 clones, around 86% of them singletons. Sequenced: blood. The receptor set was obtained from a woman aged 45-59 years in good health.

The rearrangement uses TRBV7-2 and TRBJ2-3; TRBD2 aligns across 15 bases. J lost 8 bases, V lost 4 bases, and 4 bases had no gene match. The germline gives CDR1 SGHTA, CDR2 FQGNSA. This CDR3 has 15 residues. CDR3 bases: TGTGCCAGCAGCTCCGAGGGACTAGCGGGAGGTACGCAGTATTTT. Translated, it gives CASSSEGLAGGTQYF. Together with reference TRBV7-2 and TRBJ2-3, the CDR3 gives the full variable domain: GAGVSQSPSNKVTEKGKDVELRCDPISGHTALYWYRQSLGQGLEFLIYFQGNSAPDKSGLPSDRFSAERTGGSVSTLTIQRTQQEDSAVYLCASSSEGLAGGTQYFGPGTRLTVL.

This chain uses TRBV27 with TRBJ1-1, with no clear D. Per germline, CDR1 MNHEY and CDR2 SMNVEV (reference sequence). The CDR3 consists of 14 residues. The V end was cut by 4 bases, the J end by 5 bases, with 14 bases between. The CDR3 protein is CASSSRQARTEAFF. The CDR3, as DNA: TGTGCCAGCAGTTCCCGACAAGCAAGAACTGAAGCTTTCTTT.

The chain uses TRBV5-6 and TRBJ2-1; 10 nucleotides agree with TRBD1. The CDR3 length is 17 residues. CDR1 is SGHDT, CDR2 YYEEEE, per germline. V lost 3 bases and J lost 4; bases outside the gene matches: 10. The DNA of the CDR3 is TGTGCCAGCAGCTCCGACAGGGGGCGATTCTCGTACAATGAGCAGTTCTTC. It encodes CASSSDRGRFSYNEQFF. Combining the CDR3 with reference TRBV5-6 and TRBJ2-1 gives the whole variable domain DAGVTQSPTHLIKTRGQQVTLRCSPKSGHDTVSWYQQALGQGPQFIFQYYEEEERQRGNFPDRFSGHQFPNYSSELNVNALLLGDSALYLCASSSDRGRFSYNEQFFGPGTRLTVL.

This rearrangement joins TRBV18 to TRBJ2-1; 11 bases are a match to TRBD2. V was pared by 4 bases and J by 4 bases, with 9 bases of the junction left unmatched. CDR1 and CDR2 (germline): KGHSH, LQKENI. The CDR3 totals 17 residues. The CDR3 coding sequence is TGTGCCAGCTCACTACCTTCTCTAGCGGGGGGTTACAATGAGCAGTTCTTC. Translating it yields CASSLPSLAGGYNEQFF.

CDR3 in DNA: TGTGCCAGCAGTTTATCGGCTAGCGGGAGAAATGAGCAGTTCTTC. This gives the protein CASSLSASGRNEQFF. This rearrangement joins TRBV27 to TRBJ2-1; 10 bases are shared with TRBD2. CDR3 size: 15 residues. After removal of 0 bases from V and 7 bases from J, the junction contained 3 bases not matched to a gene. Germline lookup yields CDR1 MNHEY and CDR2 SMNVEV (reference sequence).

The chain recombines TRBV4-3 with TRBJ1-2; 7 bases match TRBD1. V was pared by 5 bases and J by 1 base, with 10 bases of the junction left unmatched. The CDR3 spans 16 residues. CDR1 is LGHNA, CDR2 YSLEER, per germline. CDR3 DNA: TGCGCCAGCAGCGGGCGGGACAGAAGATTTAACTATGGCTACACCTTC. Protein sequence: CASSGRDRRFNYGYTF.

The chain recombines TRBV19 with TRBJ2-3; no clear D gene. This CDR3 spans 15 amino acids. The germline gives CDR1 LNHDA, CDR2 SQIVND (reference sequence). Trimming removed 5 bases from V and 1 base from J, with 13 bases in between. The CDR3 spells CASSPGRAGTDTQYF. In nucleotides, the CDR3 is TGTGCCAGTAGTCCCGGCCGGGCGGGCACAGATACGCAGTATTTT.